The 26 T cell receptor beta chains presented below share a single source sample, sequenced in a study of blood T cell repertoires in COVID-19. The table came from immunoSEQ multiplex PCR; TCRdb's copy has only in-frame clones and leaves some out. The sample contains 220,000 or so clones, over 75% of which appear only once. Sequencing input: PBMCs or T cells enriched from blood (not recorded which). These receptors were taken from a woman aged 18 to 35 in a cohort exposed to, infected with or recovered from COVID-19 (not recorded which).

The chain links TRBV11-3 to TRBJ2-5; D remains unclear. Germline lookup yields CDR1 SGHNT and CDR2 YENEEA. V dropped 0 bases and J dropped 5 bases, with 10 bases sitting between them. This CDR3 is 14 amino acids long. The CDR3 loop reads CASSLDGVRETQYF. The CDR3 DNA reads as TGTGCCAGCAGCTTAGATGGAGTAAGGGAGACCCAGTACTTC.

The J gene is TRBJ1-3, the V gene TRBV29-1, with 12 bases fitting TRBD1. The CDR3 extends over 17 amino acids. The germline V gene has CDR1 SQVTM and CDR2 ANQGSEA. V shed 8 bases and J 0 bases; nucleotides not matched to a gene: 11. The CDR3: CSSGTGGDSGSGNTIYF. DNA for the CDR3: TGCAGCAGTGGGACAGGGGGCGATTCTGGCTCTGGAAACACCATATATTTT.

The CDR3 coding sequence is TGTGCCAGCAGCTTAACGGGATTGGGGGGAAACACCATATATTTT. Translating it yields CASSLTGLGGNTIYF. The chain recombines TRBV7-9 with TRBJ1-3; D uncertain. The V end lost 2 bases, the J end lost 4 bases, and 12 bases lay between the germline ends. This CDR3 region has 15 residues. The germline gives CDR1 SEHNR, CDR2 FQNEAQ (reference sequence).

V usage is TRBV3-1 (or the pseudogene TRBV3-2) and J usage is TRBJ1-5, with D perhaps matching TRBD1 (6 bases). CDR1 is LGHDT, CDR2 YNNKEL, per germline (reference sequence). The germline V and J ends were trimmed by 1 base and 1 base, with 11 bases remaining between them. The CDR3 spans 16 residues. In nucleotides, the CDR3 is TGTGCCAGCAGCCAAGGTACAGGGAAGAGCAATCAGCCCCAGCATTTT. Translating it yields CASSQGTGKSNQPQHF.

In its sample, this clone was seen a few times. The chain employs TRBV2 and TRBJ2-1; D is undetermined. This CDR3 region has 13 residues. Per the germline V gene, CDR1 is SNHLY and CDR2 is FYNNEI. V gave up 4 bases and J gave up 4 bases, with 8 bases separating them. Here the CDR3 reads CASSVSLYNEQFF. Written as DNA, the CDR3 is TGTGCCAGCAGTGTATCACTTTACAATGAGCAGTTCTTC.

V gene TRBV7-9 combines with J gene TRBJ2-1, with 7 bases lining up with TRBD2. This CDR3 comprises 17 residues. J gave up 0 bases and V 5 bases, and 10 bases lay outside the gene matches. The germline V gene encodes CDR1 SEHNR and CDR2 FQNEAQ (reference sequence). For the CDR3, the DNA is TGTGCCAGCAGCCTGGGACTACCACCTCCCTCCTACAATGAGCAGTTCTTC. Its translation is CASSLGLPPPSYNEQFF.

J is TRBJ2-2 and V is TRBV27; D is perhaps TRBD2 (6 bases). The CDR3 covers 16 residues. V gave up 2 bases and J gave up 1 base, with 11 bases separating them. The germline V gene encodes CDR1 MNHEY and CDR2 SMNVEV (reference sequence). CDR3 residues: CASSLLAGLNTGELFF. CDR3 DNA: TGTGCCAGCAGTTTACTCGCGGGACTGAACACCGGGGAGCTGTTTTTT.

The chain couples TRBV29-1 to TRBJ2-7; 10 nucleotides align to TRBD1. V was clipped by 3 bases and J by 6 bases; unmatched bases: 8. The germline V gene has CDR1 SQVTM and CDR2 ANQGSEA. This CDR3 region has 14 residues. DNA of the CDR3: TGCAGCGTTGAGGGACAGGGGAGCGCGTCCGAGCAGTACTTC. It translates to CSVEGQGSASEQYF.

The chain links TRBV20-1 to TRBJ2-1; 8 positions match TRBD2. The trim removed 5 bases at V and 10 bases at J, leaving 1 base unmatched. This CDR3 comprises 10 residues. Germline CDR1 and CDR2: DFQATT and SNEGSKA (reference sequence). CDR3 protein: CSALAGEQFF. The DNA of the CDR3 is TGCAGTGCTTTAGCGGGGGAGCAGTTCTTC.

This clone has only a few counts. The CDR3 nucleotides read TGCGCCAGCAGCCATCAACGCACGAGGAGGAACACAGATACGCAGTATTTT. This gives the protein CASSHQRTRRNTDTQYF. The chain carries TRBV4-1 and TRBJ2-3; perhaps TRBD2 as D (5 bases). This CDR3 spans 17 amino acids. Germline V gene data show CDR1 as MGHRA and CDR2 as YSYEKL. Trimming pared 3 bases from V and 2 bases from J, leaving 18 bases between.

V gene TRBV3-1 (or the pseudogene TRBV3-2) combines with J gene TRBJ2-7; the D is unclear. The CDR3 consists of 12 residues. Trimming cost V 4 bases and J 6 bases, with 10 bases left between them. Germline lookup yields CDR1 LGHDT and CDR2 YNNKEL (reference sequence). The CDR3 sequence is CASSPGPSEQYF. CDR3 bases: TGTGCCAGCAGCCCAGGTCCCAGCGAGCAGTACTTC.

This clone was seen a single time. CDR3: CATAPSAYEQYF. The CDR3, as DNA: TGTGCCACCGCTCCATCCGCGTACGAGCAGTACTTC. V gene TRBV6-6 combines with J gene TRBJ2-7; D is unclear. V dropped 10 bases and J dropped 4 bases, with 14 bases sitting between them. In germline, CDR1 is MNHNY, CDR2 SVGAGI (reference sequence). There are 12 residues in the CDR3.

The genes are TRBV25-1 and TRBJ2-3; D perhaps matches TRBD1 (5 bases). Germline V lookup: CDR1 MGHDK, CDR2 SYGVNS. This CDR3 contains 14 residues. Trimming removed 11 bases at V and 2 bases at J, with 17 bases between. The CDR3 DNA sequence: TGTGCCGGACCCCTGGGCGGACACACAGATACGCAGTATTTT. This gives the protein CAGPLGGHTDTQYF.

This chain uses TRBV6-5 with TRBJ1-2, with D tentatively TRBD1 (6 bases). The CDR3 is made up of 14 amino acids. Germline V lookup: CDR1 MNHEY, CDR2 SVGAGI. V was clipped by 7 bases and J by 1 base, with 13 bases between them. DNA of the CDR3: TGTGCCAGCACCTCCAGGACAGATAACTATGGCTACACCTTC. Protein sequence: CASTSRTDNYGYTF.

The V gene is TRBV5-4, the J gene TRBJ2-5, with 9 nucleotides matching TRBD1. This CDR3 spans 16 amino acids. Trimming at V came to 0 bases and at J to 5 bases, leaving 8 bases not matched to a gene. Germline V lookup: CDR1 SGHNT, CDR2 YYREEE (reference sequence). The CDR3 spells CASSLAQGAIRETQYF. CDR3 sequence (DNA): TGTGCCAGCAGCTTGGCACAGGGGGCAATTCGGGAGACCCAGTACTTC.

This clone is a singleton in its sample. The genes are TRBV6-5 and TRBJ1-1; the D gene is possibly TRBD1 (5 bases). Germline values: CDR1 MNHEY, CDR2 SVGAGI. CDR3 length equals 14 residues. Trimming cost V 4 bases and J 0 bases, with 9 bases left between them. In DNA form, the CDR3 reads TGTGCCAGCAGTTCCGGACACCTGAACACTGAAGCTTTCTTT. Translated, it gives CASSSGHLNTEAFF.

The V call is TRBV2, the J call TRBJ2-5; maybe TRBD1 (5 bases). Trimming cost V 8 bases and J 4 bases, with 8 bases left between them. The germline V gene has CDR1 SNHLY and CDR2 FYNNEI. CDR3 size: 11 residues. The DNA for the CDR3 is TGTGCCAGCGGACAAAGAGAGACCCAGTACTTC. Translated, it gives CASGQRETQYF.

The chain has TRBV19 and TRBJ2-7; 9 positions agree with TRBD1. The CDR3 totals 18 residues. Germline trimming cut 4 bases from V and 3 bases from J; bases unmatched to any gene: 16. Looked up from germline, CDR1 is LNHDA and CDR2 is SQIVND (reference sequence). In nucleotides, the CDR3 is TGTGCCAGTAGTAAACAGGGGGCCGGAGGGCATGTGATCTACGAGCAGTACTTC. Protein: CASSKQGAGGHVIYEQYF.

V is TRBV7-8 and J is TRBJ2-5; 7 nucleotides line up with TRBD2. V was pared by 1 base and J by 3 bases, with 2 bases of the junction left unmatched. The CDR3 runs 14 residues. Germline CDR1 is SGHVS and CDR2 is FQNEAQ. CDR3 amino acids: CASSLGTREETQYF. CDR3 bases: TGTGCCAGCAGCTTAGGGACTAGAGAAGAGACCCAGTACTTC.

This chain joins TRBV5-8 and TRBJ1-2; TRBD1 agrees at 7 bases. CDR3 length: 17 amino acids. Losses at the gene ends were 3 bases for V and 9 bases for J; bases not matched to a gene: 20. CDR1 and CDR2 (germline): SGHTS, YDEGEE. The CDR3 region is CASSSLRQGENYWRYTF. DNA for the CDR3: TGTGCCAGCAGCTCCCTGCGGCAGGGGGAGAACTATTGGCGCTACACCTTC.

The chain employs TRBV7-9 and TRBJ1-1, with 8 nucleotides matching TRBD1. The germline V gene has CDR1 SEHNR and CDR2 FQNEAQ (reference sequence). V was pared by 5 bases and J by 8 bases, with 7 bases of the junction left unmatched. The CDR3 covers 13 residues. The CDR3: CASSPNRGSEAFF. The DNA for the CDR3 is TGTGCCAGCAGCCCGAACAGGGGGAGCGAAGCTTTCTTT.

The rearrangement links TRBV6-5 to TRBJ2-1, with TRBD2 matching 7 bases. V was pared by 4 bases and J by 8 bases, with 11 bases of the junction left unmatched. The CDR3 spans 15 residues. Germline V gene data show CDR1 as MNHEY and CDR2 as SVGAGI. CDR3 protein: CASSSLGGGDDEQFF. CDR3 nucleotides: TGTGCCAGCAGTTCCTTGGGGGGGGGTGACGATGAGCAGTTCTTC.

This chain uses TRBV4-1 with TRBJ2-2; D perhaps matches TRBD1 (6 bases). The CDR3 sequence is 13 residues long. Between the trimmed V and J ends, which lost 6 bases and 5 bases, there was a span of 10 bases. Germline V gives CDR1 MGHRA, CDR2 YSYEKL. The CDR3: CASRPGETGELFF. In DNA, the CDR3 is TGCGCCAGCAGACCAGGGGAGACCGGGGAGCTGTTTTTT.

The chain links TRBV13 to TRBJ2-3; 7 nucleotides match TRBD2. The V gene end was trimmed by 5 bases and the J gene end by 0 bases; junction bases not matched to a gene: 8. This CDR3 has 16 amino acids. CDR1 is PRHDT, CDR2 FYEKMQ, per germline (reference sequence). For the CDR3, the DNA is TGTGCCAGCAGCCCCCCCCTAGCGGAAAGCACAGATACGCAGTATTTT. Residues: CASSPPLAESTDTQYF.

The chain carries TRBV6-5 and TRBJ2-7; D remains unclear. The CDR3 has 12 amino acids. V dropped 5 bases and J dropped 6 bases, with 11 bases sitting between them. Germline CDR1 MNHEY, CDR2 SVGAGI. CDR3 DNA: TGTGCCAGCAGTCGCCTAGGCTCCGAGCAGTACTTC. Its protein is CASSRLGSEQYF.

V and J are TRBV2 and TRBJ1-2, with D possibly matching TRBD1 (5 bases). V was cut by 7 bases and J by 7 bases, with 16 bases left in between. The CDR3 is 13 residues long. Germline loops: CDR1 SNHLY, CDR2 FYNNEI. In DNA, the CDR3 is TGTGCCAGCATTCTGGATGCAGGGCTTGGCTACACCTTC. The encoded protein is CASILDAGLGYTF.